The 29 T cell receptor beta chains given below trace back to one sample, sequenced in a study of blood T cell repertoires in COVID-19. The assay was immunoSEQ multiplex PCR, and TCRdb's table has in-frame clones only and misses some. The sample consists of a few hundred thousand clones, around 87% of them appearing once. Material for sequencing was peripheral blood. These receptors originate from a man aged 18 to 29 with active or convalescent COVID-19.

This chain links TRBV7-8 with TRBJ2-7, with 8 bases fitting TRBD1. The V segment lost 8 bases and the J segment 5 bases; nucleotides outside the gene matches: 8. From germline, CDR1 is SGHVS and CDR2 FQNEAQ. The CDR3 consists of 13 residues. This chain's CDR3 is CASGRDRGHEQYF. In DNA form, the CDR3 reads TGTGCCAGCGGGCGAGACAGGGGCCACGAGCAGTACTTC.

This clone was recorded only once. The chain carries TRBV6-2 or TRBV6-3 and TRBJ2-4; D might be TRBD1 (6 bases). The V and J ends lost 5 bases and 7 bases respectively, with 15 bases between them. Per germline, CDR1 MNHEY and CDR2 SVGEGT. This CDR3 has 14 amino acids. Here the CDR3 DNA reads TGTGCCAGCAGTCACAGGGTTGCAGGGAACATTCAGTACTTC. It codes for CASSHRVAGNIQYF.

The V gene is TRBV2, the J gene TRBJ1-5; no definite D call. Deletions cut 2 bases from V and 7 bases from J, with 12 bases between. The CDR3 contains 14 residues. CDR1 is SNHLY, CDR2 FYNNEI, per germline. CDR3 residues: CASSENKRIQPQHF. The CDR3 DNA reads TGTGCCAGCAGTGAAAATAAGAGGATCCAGCCCCAGCATTTT.

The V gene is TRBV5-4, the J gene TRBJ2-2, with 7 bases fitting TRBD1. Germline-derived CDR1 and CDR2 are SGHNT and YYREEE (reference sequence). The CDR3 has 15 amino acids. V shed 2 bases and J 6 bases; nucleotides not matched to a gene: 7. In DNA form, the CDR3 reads TGTGCCAGCAGCTTAAGACAGGGAGAATCCGGGGAGCTGTTTTTT. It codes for CASSLRQGESGELFF.

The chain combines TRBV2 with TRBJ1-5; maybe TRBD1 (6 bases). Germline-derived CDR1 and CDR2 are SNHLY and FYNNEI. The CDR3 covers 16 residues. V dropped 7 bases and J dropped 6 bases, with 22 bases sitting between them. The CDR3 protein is CASTLGLGHPAQPQHF. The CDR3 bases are TGTGCCAGCACCCTTGGGCTGGGACATCCTGCTCAGCCCCAGCATTTT.

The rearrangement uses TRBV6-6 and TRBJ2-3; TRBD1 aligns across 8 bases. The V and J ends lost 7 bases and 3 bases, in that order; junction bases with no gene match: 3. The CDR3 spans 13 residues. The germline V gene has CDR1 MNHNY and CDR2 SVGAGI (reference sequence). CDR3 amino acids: CASTRGRTDTQYF. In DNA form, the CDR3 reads TGTGCCAGCACCAGGGGGCGGACAGATACGCAGTATTTT.

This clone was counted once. The CDR3 protein is CASSLGGTGYNEQFF. Here the CDR3 DNA reads TGTGCCAGCAGCTTAGGTGGGACAGGGTACAATGAGCAGTTCTTC. The chain combines TRBV7-6 with TRBJ2-1, with 9 bases matching TRBD1. In germline, CDR1 is SGHVS, CDR2 FNYEAQ. V lost 1 base, J lost 4 bases, and 2 bases stayed unmatched. The CDR3 length is 15 residues. Filled out from reference TRBV7-6 and TRBJ2-1, the complete variable domain reads GAGVSQSPRYKVTKRGQDVALRCDPISGHVSLYWYRQALGQGPEFLTYFNYEAQQDKSGLPNDRFSAERPEGSISTLTIQRTEQRDSAMYRCASSLGGTGYNEQFFGPGTRLTVL.

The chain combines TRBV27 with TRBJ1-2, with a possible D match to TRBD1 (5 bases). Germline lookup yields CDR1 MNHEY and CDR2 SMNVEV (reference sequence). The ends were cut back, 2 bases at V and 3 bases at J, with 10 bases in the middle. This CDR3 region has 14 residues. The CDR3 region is CASSLGAGDYGYTF. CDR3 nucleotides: TGTGCCAGCAGTTTAGGGGCGGGAGACTATGGCTACACCTTC.

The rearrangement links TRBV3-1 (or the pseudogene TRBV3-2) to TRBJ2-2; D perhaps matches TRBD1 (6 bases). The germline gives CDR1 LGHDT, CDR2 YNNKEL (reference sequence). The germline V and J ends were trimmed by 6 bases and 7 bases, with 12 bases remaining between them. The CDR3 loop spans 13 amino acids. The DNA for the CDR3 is TGTGCCAGCAGTCCCCAGGGGATCGGGGAGCTGTTTTTT. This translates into CASSPQGIGELFF.

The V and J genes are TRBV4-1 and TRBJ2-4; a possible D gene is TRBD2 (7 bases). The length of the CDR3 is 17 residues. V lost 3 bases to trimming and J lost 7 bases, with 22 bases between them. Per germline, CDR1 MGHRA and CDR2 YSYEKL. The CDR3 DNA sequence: TGCGCCAGCAGCCACCCTGGAGTAAGTGGGGGGGGCAACATTCAGTACTTC. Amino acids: CASSHPGVSGGGNIQYF.

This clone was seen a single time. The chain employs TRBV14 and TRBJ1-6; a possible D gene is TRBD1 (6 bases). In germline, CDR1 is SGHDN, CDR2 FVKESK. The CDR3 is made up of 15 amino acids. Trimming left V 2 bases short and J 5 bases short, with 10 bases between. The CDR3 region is CASSQRYRDNSPLHF. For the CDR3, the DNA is TGTGCCAGCAGCCAACGGTACAGGGATAATTCACCCCTCCACTTT.

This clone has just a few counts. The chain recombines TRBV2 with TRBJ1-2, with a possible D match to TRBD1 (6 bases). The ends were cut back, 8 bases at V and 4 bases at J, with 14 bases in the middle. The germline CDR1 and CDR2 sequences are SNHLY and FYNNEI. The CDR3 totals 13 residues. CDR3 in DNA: TGTGCCAGCCATACCCGGGACACCTATGGCTACACCTTC. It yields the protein CASHTRDTYGYTF.

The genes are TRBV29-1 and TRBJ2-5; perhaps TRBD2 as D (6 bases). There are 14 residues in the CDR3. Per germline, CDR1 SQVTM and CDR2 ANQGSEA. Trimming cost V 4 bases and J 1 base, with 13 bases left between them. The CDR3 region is CSVAPRDSQETQYF. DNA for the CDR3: TGCAGCGTTGCGCCTCGGGACTCCCAAGAGACCCAGTACTTC.

The CDR3 here is CASSQGSSYEQYF. CDR3 nucleotides: TGTGCCAGCAGCCAGGGGAGTTCCTACGAGCAGTACTTC. This sequence joins TRBV5-6 and TRBJ2-7, with a possible D match to TRBD1 (6 bases). This CDR3 is built from 13 residues. V lost 4 bases to trimming and J lost 1 base, with 9 bases between them. Germline CDR1 and CDR2: SGHDT and YYEEEE.

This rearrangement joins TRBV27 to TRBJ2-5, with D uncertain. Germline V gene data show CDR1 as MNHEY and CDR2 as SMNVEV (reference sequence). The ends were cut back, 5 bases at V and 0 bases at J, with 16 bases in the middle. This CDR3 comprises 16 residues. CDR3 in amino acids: CASSKNPPMYQETQYF. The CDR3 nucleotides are TGTGCCAGCAGTAAAAATCCCCCCATGTACCAAGAGACCCAGTACTTC.

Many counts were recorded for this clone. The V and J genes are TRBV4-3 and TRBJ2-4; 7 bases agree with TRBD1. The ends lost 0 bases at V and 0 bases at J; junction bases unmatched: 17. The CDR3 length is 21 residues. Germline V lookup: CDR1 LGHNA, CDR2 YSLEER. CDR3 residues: CASSQEMVTGHPSSAKNIQYF. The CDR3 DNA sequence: TGCGCCAGCAGCCAAGAAATGGTGACAGGGCATCCCTCTTCAGCCAAAAACATTCAGTACTTC.

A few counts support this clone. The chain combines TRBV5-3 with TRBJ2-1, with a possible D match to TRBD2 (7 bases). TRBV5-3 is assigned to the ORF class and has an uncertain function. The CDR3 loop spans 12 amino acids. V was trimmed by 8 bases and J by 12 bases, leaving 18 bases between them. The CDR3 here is CASPWGGLGQFF. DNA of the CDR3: TGTGCCAGCCCCTGGGGGGGGCTTGGGCAGTTCTTC.

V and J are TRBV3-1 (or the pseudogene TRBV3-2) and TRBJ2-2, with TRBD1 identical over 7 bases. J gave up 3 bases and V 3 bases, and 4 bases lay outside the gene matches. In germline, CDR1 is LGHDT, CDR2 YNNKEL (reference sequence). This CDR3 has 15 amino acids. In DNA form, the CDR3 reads TGTGCCAGCAGCCACAGGACAGGCTACACCGGGGAGCTGTTTTTT. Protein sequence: CASSHRTGYTGELFF.

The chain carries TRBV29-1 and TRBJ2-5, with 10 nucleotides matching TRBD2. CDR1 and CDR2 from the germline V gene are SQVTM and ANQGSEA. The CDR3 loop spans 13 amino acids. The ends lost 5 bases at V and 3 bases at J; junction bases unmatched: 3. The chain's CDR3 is CSVSLAGEETQYF. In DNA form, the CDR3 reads TGCAGCGTTAGTCTAGCGGGAGAAGAGACCCAGTACTTC. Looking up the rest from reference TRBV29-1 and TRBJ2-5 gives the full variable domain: SAVISQKPSRDICQRGTSLTIQCQVDSQVTMMFWYRQQPGQSLTLIATANQGSEATYESGFVIDKFPISRPNLTFSTLTVSNMSPEDSSIYLCSVSLAGEETQYFGPGTRLLVL.

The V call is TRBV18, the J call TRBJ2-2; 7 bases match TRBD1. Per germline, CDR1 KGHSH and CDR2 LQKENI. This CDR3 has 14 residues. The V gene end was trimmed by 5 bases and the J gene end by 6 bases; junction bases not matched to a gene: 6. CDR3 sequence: CASSSDRFAGELFF. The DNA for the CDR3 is TGTGCCAGCTCATCGGACAGGTTTGCCGGGGAGCTGTTTTTT.

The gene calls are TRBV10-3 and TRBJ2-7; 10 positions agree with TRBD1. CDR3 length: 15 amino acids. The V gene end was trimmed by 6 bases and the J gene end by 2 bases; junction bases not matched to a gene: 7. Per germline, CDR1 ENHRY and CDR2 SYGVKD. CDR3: CAISEPGQGPYEQYF. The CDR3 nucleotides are TGTGCCATCAGCGAACCGGGACAGGGGCCCTACGAGCAGTACTTC.

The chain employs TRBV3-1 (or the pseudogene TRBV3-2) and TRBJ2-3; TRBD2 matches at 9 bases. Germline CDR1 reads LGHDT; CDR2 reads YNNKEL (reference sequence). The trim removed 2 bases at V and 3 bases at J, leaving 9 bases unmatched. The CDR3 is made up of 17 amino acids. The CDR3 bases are TGTGCCAGCAGCCAATTGCGGGGGGGCCTTGGGACAGATACGCAGTATTTT. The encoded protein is CASSQLRGGLGTDTQYF.

The DNA for the CDR3 is TGTGCCAGCTCACCTCGGACAGGAGACTACGAGCAGTACTTC. It codes for CASSPRTGDYEQYF. The rearrangement joins TRBV18 to TRBJ2-7; 7 nucleotides match TRBD1. The CDR3 has 14 amino acids. With 3 bases clipped from V and 3 bases from J, the junction kept 5 bases outside the gene matches. Germline values: CDR1 KGHSH, CDR2 LQKENI.

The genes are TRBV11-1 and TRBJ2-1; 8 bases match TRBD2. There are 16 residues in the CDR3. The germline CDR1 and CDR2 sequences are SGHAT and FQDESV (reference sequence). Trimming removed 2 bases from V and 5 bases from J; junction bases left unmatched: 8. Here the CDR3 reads CASSLRAGDNNNEQFF. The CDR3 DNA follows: TGTGCCAGCAGCTTAAGAGCGGGGGACAATAACAATGAGCAGTTCTTC.

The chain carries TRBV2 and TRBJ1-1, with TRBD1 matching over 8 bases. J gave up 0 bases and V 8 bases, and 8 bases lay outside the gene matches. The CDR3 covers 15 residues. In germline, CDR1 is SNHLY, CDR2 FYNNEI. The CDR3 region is CASRLTGAMNTEAFF. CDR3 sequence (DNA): TGTGCCAGCCGTTTGACAGGGGCCATGAACACTGAAGCTTTCTTT.

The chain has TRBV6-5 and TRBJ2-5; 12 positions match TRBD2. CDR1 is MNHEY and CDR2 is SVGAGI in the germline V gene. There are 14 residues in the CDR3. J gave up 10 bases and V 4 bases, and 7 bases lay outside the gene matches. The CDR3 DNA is TGTGCCAGCAGTTTCGGACTAGCGGGATCAAACCAGTACTTC. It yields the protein CASSFGLAGSNQYF.

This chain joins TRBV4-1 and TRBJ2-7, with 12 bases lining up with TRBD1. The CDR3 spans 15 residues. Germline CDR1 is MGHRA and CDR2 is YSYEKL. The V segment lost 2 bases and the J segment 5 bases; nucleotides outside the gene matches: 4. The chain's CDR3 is CASSQTGTGGNEQYF. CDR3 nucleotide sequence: TGCGCCAGCAGCCAAACCGGGACAGGGGGCAACGAGCAGTACTTC.

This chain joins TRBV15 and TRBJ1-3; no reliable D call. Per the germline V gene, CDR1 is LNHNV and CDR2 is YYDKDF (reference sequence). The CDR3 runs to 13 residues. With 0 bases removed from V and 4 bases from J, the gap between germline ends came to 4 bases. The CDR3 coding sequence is TGTGCCACCAGCAGAGATGAGGGAAACACCATATATTTT. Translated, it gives CATSRDEGNTIYF.

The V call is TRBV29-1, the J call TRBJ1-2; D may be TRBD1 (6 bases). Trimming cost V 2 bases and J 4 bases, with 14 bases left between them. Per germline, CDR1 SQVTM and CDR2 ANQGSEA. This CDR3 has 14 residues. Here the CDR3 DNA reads TGCAGCGTTGAAACAGGGAGTGGGTTCTATGGCTACACCTTC. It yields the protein CSVETGSGFYGYTF.